This is a list of T cell receptor beta chains from one sample in a study of glioma-infiltrating T cells after dendritic cell vaccination. Profiling relied on immunoSEQ multiplex PCR, and the TCRdb table lists in-frame clones only, not all of them. The sample lists more than 60,000 clones, roughly four fifths occurring once. This material consisted of blood, taken before dendritic cell vaccination. These receptors all stem from a human donor with glioblastoma. Both conserved end residues are part of each CDR3. The size field is filled for only some rows; it gives once, few, many or a size class.

V gene	clone size	J gene	CDR3 protein
TRBV28	once	TRBJ2-7	CASSLSRDRPSDEQYF
TRBV6-1	NA	TRBJ1-5	CASSSGGHQPQHF
TRBV30	NA	TRBJ1-4	CAWRENGGEGEKLFF
TRBV9	NA	TRBJ2-5	CASRTGETQYF
TRBV7-8	NA	TRBJ2-1	CASSLEGGGYNEQFF
TRBV19	NA	TRBJ1-2	CASRADRGYDGYTF
TRBV5-6	few	TRBJ1-1	CASSVDQGTNTEAFF
TRBV30	NA	NA	CAWGRTYEQYF
TRBV10-3	NA	TRBJ2-3	CAISGLRQRSSTDTQYF
TRBV5-1	NA	TRBJ2-7	CASSIGTSYEQYF
TRBV5-4	NA	TRBJ1-3	CASSLGGGPRSGNTIYF
TRBV5-4	NA	TRBJ2-2	CASRRLGGTGELFF
TRBV7-2	NA	TRBJ1-5	CASSFRGDTPQHF
TRBV5-4	NA	NA	CASSSGRDYEQYF
TRBV9	NA	TRBJ2-1	CASSSSGGHYNEQFF
TRBV5-1	once	TRBJ2-2	CASSFAGVNTGELFF
TRBV5-5	NA	TRBJ1-2	CASSPIQTGKNYGYTF
TRBV10-3	NA	TRBJ2-2	CAISGAAGGSGELFF
TRBV6-1	NA	TRBJ2-2	CASSRVDNGELFF
TRBV7-9	NA	TRBJ1-2	CASSFRQGGGYTF
TRBV28	NA	TRBJ1-2	CASSSPGQAYGYTF
TRBV5-1	NA	TRBJ2-1	CASSLGTGENNEQFF
TRBV5-1	NA	TRBJ1-2	CASSFGGFMGYTF
TRBV27	NA	TRBJ1-2	CASSLYEGYVYGYTF
TRBV5-6	NA	TRBJ1-1	CASSLGARETEAFF
TRBV19	NA	TRBJ1-6	CASSSGQTNSPLHF
TRBV19	NA	TRBJ1-4	CASSHRDRYEKLFF
TRBV2	NA	TRBJ1-5	CASSDPDRRPQPQHF
TRBV7-2	NA	TRBJ2-7	CASSYQAGGFSKSYEQYF
TRBV5-8	NA	TRBJ2-5	CASSSPGQGAPWIAQETQYF
TRBV7-2	NA	TRBJ2-3	CASSLNGDTQYF
TRBV19	NA	TRBJ1-1	CATAGTGGLTEAFF
TRBV28	few	TRBJ2-3	CASSFLSGTDTQYF
TRBV10-2	once	TRBJ2-5	CASSHGLAGETQYF
TRBV13	NA	TRBJ2-2	CASRRNPGELFF
TRBV5-8	NA	TRBJ1-6	CASSDSSPLHF
TRBV5-6	NA	TRBJ2-1	CASSLVAGGLHNEQFF
TRBV7-2	many	TRBJ1-4	CASSLVGGNEKLFF
TRBV19	few	TRBJ2-7	CASSISRDSSYEQYF
TRBV29-1	NA	TRBJ1-2	CSVDRQGDYGYTF
TRBV5-6	NA	TRBJ1-1	CASSWTGGTEAFF
TRBV5-4	NA	TRBJ2-2	CASSLGYAGANTGELFF
TRBV11-3	NA	TRBJ2-5	CASSLGTSGGEETQYF
TRBV6-6	NA	TRBJ2-7	CASSAATGWVYEQYF
TRBV19	NA	TRBJ1-5	CASSKGRGGDSNQPQHF
TRBV28	NA	TRBJ2-5	CASSFSDRGLETQYF
TRBV4-2	few	TRBJ1-3	CASSQDPGLRSGNTIYF
TRBV5-1	NA	TRBJ2-6	CASSLRGPTGPGSGGSGANVLTF
TRBV5-1	NA	TRBJ2-3	CASSLVGDSGTDTQYF
TRBV7-7	NA	TRBJ2-3	CASSPGLSTDTQYF
TRBV28	few	TRBJ2-7	CASIGQGLYEQYF
TRBV11-2	NA	TRBJ2-5	CASSLGSGGIVTETQYF
TRBV21-1	few	TRBJ1-2	CASSNGLRPYGYTF
TRBV4-2	NA	TRBJ2-7	CASPWRDEQYF
TRBV4-2	NA	TRBJ1-3	CASSPRGSRAPGNTIYF